This TCR beta chain was identified during a study of PD-L1 blockade in urothelial cancer. For the study at large: The patients had undergone anywhere from 0 to 3 prior chemotherapy regimens. Blood samples had a median of approximately 150,000 T cells, more than 65,000 unique TCRs, and clonality approximately 0.086.

This clone was observed once. CDR1 and CDR2 from the germline V gene are ENHRY and SYGVKD. The CDR3 covers 13 residues. V was clipped by 6 bases and J by 5 bases; unmatched bases: 3. The repertoire was sequenced with immunoSEQ multiplex PCR; TCRdb's copy has only in-frame clones and lacks some. This table has tens of thousands of clones, 84% appearing once. Between 1 and 8 samples per patient were obtained, pretreatment and on-treatment. The rearrangement links TRBV10-3 to TRBJ1-4, with 7 bases that match TRBD1. The specimen comprised PBMCs, sampled around atezolizumab (anti-PD-L1) treatment. This receptor was obtained from an older man with urothelial cancer. CDR3 bases: TGTGCCATCAGCCGGGACAGAAATGAAAAACTGTTTTTT. Translating gives CAISRDRNEKLFF.